This entry describes one T cell receptor (beta chain). Its antigen is as yet unknown. Expressed TCRB transcripts were sequenced, since all the RNA that had been isolated was reverse transcribed. Sequencing used immunoSEQ multiplex PCR; TCRdb keeps in-frame clones, though not all of them. The sample has hundreds of thousands of clones, around a sixth seen once. The CDR3 spans 16 residues. Germline values: CDR1 MDHEN, CDR2 SYDVKM. With V trimmed by 4 bases and J by 2 bases, 5 bases remained unmatched. The sample belongs to a study of beta chain features in type 1 diabetes. Study observations and caveats: A potential influence of HLA type upon TCRB rearrangement remained unresolved herein.

This clonotype was obtained from a man aged 18 to 29 in good health. Sequenced input: naive CD4+ T cells from blood. This chain joins TRBV28 and TRBJ2-6, with TRBD1 identical over 7 bases. The CDR3 reads CASSWRTGAGANVLTF. The CDR3 region has the DNA TGTGCCAGCAGTTGGCGTACAGGGGCTGGGGCCAACGTCCTGACTTTC.